The source of this T cell receptor beta chain is a study of blood T cell repertoires in COVID-19. About the study: Specimens from acute and convalescent COVID-19 originated in the United States, Italy and Spain. The cDNA or gDNA used as material had been derived from T cells, B-cell-depleted T cells, or PBMCs.

In the original processing: Amplified reference gene primers provided the basis for estimating nucleated cell counts. Libraries were prepared by immunoSEQ multiplex PCR; TCRdb keeps only in-frame clonotypes and omits some of them. V, J and clone size are those of that table, while D and trimming were read from the DNA. Of 85,000 to 130,000 clones in the sample, about 89% were seen once. There are 13 residues in the CDR3. In germline, CDR1 is SGDLS, CDR2 YYNGEE. The V gene lost 3 bases and the J gene lost 5 bases, with 10 bases spanning the gap. The chain couples TRBV9 to TRBJ2-3; the D gene is possibly TRBD1 (6 bases). The sequenced material came from peripheral blood. This TCR was recovered from a man over 45 with acute or convalescent COVID-19. CDR3 in amino acids: CASSAGDGDTQYF. The CDR3 region has the DNA TGTGCCAGCAGCGCAGGGGATGGAGATACGCAGTATTTT.